This TCR beta chain was sequenced in a study of T cells after yellow fever vaccination. Study summary: Fractions containing few cells were prepared with SMART-Seq v4 Ultra Low Input.

TCR cDNA, made by 5'RACE template switching, carried an added universal primer site and UMIs. TCRdb used MiXCR to reprocess the 5' RACE reads, holding one entry per CDR3 protein. The profile shows some 350,000 distinct CDR3 sequences, around 10% of them singletons. Study outcomes and limitations: One caveat is that FACS-sorted repertoires could contain abundant clonotypes contaminating from the bulk population. The secondary response showed a weaker magnitude and a faster peak, day 5 versus 15.

V was clipped by 2 bases and J by 3 bases; unmatched bases: 3. Looked up from germline, CDR1 is SNHLY and CDR2 is FYNNEI. CDR3 length: 14 amino acids. In the case of this clonotype: Its antigen is unknown.

Source: PBMCs, taken on the day of the first yellow fever vaccination. V and J are TRBV2 and TRBJ2-7; 8 bases match TRBD1. The receptor was derived from a man aged 18-30 years who received the YFV17D yellow fever vaccine. The CDR3 DNA follows: TGTGCCAGCAGTGAACTTGGACAGGGCTACGAGCAGTACGTC. It encodes CASSELGQGYEQYV.